These T cell receptor beta chains were read from a single sample in a study of blood T cell repertoires in COVID-19. TCRdb's table, derived via immunoSEQ multiplex PCR, lists solely in-frame clones and lacks some. Of about 190,000 clones in the sample, less than 80% were seen once. Source material: peripheral blood. Every receptor here comes from a man aged 45-60 years who had recovered from COVID-19. The conserved cysteine and the conserved F or W are not part of the CDR3 here. Fields, in order: D gene, V gene, CDR3 protein. A D gene is named only where the DNA matches it firmly.

D: TRBD2; V: TRBV4-2; CDR3: ASSQGSSGSYDTQY
D: TRBD2; V: TRBV25-1; CDR3: ASSESGGLASYEQY
D: TRBD2; V: TRBV5-1; CDR3: ASSLVSLAGADEQY
D: .; V: TRBV9; CDR3: ASSVGGVRRQETQY
D: .; V: TRBV28; CDR3: ASRRRVYSTDTQY
D: TRBD1; V: TRBV6-5; CDR3: ASRPTGGAGYT
D: TRBD1; V: TRBV6-2/TRBV6-3; CDR3: ASSYGTGVDTDTQY
D: TRBD1; V: TRBV19; CDR3: ASHTGTGFSGANVLT
D: .; V: TRBV7-8; CDR3: ASSLALGNSPLH
D: .; V: TRBV20-1; CDR3: SASSGGMNTEAF
D: TRBD1; V: TRBV7-9; CDR3: ASSARTGEQF
D: TRBD1; V: TRBV7-9; CDR3: ASSLGDSYKY